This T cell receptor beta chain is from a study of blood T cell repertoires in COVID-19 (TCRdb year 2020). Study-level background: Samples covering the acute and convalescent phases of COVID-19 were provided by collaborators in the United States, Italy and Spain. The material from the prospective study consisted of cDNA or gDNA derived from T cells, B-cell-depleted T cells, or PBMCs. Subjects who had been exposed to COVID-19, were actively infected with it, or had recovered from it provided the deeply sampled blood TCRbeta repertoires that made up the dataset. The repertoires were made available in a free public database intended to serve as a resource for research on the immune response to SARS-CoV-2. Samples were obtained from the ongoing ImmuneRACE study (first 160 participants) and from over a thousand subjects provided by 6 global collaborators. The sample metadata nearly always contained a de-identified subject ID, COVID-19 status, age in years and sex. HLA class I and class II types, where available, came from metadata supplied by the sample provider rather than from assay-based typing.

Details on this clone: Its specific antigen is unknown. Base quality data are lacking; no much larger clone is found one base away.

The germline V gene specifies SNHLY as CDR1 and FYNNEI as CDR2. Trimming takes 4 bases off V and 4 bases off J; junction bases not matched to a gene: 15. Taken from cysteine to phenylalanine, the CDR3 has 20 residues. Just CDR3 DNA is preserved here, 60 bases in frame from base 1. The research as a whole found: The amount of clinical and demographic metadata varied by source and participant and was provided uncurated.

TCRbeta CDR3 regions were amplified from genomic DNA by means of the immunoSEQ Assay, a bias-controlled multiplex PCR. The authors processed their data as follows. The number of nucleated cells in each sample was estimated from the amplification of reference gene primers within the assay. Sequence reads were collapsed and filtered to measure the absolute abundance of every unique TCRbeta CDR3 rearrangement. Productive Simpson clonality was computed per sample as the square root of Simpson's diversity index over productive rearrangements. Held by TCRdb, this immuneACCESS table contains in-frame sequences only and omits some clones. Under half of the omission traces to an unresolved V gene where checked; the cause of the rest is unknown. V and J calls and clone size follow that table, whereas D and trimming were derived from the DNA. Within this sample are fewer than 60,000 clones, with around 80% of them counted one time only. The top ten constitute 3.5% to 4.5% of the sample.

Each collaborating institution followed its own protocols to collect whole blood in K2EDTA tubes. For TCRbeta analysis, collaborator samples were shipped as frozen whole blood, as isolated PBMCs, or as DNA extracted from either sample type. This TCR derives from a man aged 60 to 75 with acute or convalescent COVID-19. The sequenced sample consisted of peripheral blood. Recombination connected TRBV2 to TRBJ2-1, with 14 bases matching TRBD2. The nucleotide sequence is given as TGTGCCAGCAGTGCCGAACTTTCCTGGACTAGCGGGGGGCGATACAATGAGCAGTTCTTC. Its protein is CASSAELSWTSGGRYNEQFF.